Reported below is one T cell receptor beta chain. Its antigen remains unknown. From the roughly 120-subject validation cohort, which was separate from the roughly 690-subject first cohort, the donors were drawn. Method: immunoSEQ multiplex PCR; TCRdb's copy keeps in-frame clones and lacks some. The sample records about 160,000 clones, about 90% being singletons. These data come from a study of cytomegalovirus exposure and HLA in healthy donors. For the study at large: The same platform was used for the 100 to 150 validation repertoires and the approximately 670 first-cohort repertoires, a later analysis reported.

V lost 3 bases and J lost 4; bases outside the gene matches: 13. This CDR3 contains 17 residues. From germline, CDR1 is SGHRS and CDR2 YFSETQ. General study points: In vitro experiments confirmed that three CMV-associated chains were specific for CMV antigens. First-cohort TCR clusters tended to co-occur in the roughly 130 validation repertoires, a later analysis found.

This chain uses TRBV5-1 with TRBJ2-5; 9 nucleotides agree with TRBD2. The TCR originated in a man younger than 30 in good health and CMV-seropositive. Source material: PBMCs. CDR3: CASSWTFQREVSETQYF. The CDR3 bases are TGCGCCAGCAGCTGGACCTTCCAGCGGGAGGTCTCAGAGACCCAGTACTTC.